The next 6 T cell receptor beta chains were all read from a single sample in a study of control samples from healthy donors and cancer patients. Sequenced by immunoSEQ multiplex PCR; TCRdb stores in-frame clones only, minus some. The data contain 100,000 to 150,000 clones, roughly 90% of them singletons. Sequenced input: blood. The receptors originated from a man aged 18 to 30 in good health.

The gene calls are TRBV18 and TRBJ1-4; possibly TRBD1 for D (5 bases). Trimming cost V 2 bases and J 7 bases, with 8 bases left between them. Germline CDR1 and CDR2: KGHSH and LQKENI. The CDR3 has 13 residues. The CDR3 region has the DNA TGTGCCAGCTCACCAGACAGCCTTGAAAAACTGTTTTTT. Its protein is CASSPDSLEKLFF.

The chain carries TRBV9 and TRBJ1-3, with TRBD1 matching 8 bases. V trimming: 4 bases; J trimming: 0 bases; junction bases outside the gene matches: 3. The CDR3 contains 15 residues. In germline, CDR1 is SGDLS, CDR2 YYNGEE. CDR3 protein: CASSYGTGSGNTIYF. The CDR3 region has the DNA TGTGCCAGCAGCTACGGGACAGGCTCTGGAAACACCATATATTTT.

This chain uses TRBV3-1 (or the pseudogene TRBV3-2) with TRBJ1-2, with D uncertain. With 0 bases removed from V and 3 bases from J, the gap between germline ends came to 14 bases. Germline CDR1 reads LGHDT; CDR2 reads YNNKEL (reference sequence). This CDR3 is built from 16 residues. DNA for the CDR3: TGTGCCAGCAGCCAAGAAATTCTCGGGTCGGACTATGGCTACACCTTC. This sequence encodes CASSQEILGSDYGYTF.

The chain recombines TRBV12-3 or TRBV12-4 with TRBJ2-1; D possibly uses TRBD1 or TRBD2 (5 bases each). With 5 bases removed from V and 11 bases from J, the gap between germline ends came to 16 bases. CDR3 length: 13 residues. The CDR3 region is CASSVKGPWKQFF. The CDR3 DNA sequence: TGTGCCAGCAGTGTCAAGGGACCCTGGAAGCAGTTCTTC.

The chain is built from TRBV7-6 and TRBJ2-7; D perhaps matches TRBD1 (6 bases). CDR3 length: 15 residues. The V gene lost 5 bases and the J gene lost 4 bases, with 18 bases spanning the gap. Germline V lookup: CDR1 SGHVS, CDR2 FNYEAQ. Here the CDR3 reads CASSPGGGPGYEQYF. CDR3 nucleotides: TGTGCCAGCAGCCCAGGTGGGGGCCCGGGGTACGAGCAGTACTTC.

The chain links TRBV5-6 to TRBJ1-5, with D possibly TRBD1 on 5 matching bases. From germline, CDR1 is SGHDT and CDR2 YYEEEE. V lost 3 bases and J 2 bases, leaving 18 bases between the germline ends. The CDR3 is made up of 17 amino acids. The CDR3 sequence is CASSSSVFGRGNQPQHF. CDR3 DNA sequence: TGTGCCAGCAGCTCCTCGGTGTTTGGCAGGGGCAATCAGCCCCAGCATTTT.